This T cell receptor beta chain was captured in a study of blood T cells in healthy people across ages. Whole-study findings and limits: Naive and antigen-experienced cells could not be conclusively compared, given unsorted PBMCs. Older age coincided with a roughly linear decline in TCR beta diversity per million T cells.

A J-beta primer mix and a sample-barcoded 5' primer were used in a second PCR of roughly 6 to 11 cycles. MiXCR, run by TCRdb on the 5' RACE reads, gives a single entry per CDR3 protein. The sample lists around 970,000 distinct CDR3 sequences, roughly 51% occurring once. This CDR3 has 14 residues. Germline V CDR1 and CDR2: SGHTA, FQGNSA. Trimming stripped 1 base from V and 2 bases from J, with 7 bases between. Only a few counts were recorded for this clonotype. Its antigen is as yet unknown. The sequence was collected from a woman aged 55-70 years in good health. Input material: blood. The rearrangement joins TRBV7-2 to TRBJ2-3; D is ambiguous. CDR3 residues: CASSLVQATDTQYF. The CDR3 coding sequence is TGTGCCAGCAGCTTAGTGCAGGCCACAGATACGCAGTATTTT.